These 9 T cell receptor beta chains originate from one sample sequenced in a study of shared clonotypes between healthy human individuals. The repertoire was sequenced with immunoSEQ multiplex PCR; TCRdb's copy has only in-frame clones and lacks some. This sample has about a million clones; roughly 77% occur once, and the top ten carry 0.89%. The sample was memory CD4+ T cells from PBMCs. Subset defined: CD45RA-negative fraction. These receptors all come from a man younger than 35 in good health. Some clones in this sample may be carry-over from other donors' samples.

This chain connects TRBV2 to TRBJ2-5, with 10 bases fitting TRBD1. Per germline, CDR1 SNHLY and CDR2 FYNNEI. Trimming took 10 bases from V and 5 from J; bases not matched to a gene: 13. There are 15 residues in the CDR3. The CDR3 region is CATHRDRGRRETQYF. In nucleotides, the CDR3 is TGTGCCACTCACCGAGACAGGGGGCGCAGGGAGACCCAGTACTTC.

Concerning this clone: Other DNA sequences from this sample encode an identical CDR3 as well. V and J are TRBV5-1 and TRBJ2-7; TRBD2 agrees at 10 bases. The CDR3 is 15 amino acids. Germline V lookup: CDR1 SGHRS, CDR2 YFSETQ. Trimming took 0 bases from V and 3 from J; bases not matched to a gene: 3. CDR3 in amino acids: CASSLALAGVYEQYF. Here the CDR3 DNA reads TGCGCCAGCAGCTTGGCCCTAGCGGGGGTCTACGAGCAGTACTTC.

V is TRBV28 and J is TRBJ1-2; 8 nucleotides match TRBD1. The CDR3 runs to 14 residues. J gave up 7 bases and V 6 bases, and 10 bases lay outside the gene matches. CDR1 is MDHEN, CDR2 SYDVKM, per germline. The CDR3 nucleotides read TGTGCCAGCAGGCTTACCCAGGGGGCCCGTGGCTACACCTTC. Translation gives CASRLTQGARGYTF.

Note on this clone: The identical CDR3 is also encoded by other nucleotide sequences in the sample. The rearrangement joins TRBV28 to TRBJ2-1, with 12 bases fitting TRBD2. The V gene end was trimmed by 0 bases and the J gene end by 7 bases; junction bases not matched to a gene: 4. CDR3 length equals 16 residues. CDR1 MDHEN and CDR2 SYDVKM come from the germline V gene. This CDR3 is CASSLWTSGSRNEQFF. DNA for the CDR3: TGTGCCAGCAGTTTATGGACTAGCGGGAGTAGGAATGAGCAGTTCTTC.

This rearrangement joins TRBV21-1 to TRBJ1-5; the table's TRBD1 call for D was not verified on the DNA. TRBV21-1 is labeled a pseudogene. The CDR3 runs to 13 residues. The CDR3 DNA follows: TGTGCCAGCACCGGACACCTCAATCAGCCCCAGCATTTT. Translation gives CASTGHLNQPQHF.

This chain links TRBV27 with TRBJ1-2, with D possibly being TRBD1 (6 bases). With 5 bases removed from V and 8 bases from J, the gap between germline ends came to 15 bases. The germline CDR1 and CDR2 sequences are MNHEY and SMNVEV (reference sequence). The CDR3 length is 13 residues. The CDR3 reads CASSAQGFGGYTF. DNA of the CDR3: TGTGCCAGCAGTGCCCAGGGGTTTGGGGGCTACACCTTC.

The V and J genes are TRBV9 and TRBJ2-3; 12 bases agree with TRBD2. This CDR3 has 18 amino acids. In germline, CDR1 is SGDLS, CDR2 YYNGEE. The ends lost 3 bases at V and 4 bases at J; junction bases unmatched: 12. The DNA for the CDR3 is TGTGCCAGCAGCGCGGGCCGGACTAGCGGGACTCAGGCAGATACGCAGTATTTT. Its protein product is CASSAGRTSGTQADTQYF. The variable domain in full, with the rest retrieved from reference TRBV9 and TRBJ2-3, is DSGVTQTPKHLITATGQRVTLRCSPRSGDLSVYWYQQSLDQGLQFLIQYYNGEERAKGNILERFSAQQFPDLHSELNLSSLELGDSALYFCASSAGRTSGTQADTQYFGPGTRLTVL.

J is TRBJ2-3 and V is TRBV18, with 8 positions matching TRBD1. This CDR3 is 15 amino acids long. V dropped 3 bases and J dropped 0; count of bases not matched to a gene: 2. Germline lookup yields CDR1 KGHSH and CDR2 LQKENI. The CDR3 nucleotides are TGTGCCAGCTCACCGACAGGGGCTAGCACAGATACGCAGTATTTT. Translating it yields CASSPTGASTDTQYF. The full variable domain, its missing parts supplied by reference TRBV18 and TRBJ2-3, is NAGVMQNPRHLVRRRGQEARLRCSPMKGHSHVYWYRQLPEEGLKFMVYLQKENIIDESGMPKERFSAEFPKEGPSILRIQQVVRGDSAAYFCASSPTGASTDTQYFGPGTRLTVL.

V is TRBV6-4 and J is TRBJ1-3; maybe TRBD1 (6 bases). This CDR3 is built from 14 residues. Deletions cut 4 bases from V and 0 bases from J, with 7 bases between. Per the germline V gene, CDR1 is MRHNA and CDR2 is SNTAGT. CDR3 bases: TGTGCCAGCAGTGGGGACAACTCTGGAAACACCATATATTTT. Translated: CASSGDNSGNTIYF.